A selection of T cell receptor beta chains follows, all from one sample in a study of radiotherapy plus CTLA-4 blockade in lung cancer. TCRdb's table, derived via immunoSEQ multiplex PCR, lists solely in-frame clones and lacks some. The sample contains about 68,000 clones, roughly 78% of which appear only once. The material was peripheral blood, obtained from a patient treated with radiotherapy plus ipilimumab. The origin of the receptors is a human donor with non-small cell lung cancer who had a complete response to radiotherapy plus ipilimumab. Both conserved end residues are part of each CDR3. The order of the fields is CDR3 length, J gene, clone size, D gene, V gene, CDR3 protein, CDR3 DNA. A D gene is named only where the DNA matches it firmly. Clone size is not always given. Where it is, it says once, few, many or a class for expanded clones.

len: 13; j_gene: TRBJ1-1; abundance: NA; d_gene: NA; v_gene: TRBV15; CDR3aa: CATSRDWGTEAFF; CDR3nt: TGTGCCACCAGCAGAGATTGGGGGACTGAAGCTTTCTTT
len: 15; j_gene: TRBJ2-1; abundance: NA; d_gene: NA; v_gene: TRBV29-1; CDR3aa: CSVESGRVTLDEQFF; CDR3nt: TGCAGCGTTGAAAGTGGCAGGGTTACATTAGATGAGCAGTTCTTC
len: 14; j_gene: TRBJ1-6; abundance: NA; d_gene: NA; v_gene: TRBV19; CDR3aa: CASSGRIYNSPLHF; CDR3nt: TGTGCCAGTAGTGGCAGAATTTATAATTCACCCCTCCACTTT
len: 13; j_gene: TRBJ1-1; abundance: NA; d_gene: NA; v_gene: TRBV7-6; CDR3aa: CASSFLANTEAFF; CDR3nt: TGTGCCAGCAGCTTTTTAGCGAACACTGAAGCTTTCTTT
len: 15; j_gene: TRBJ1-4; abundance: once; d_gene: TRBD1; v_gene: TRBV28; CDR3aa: CASSPPGTGGGKLFF; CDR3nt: TGTGCCAGCAGTCCGCCCGGGACAGGGGGCGGAAAACTGTTTTTT
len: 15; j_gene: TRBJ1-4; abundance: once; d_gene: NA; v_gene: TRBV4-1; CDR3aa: CASSQGRETNEKLFF; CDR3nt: TGCGCCAGCAGCCAAGGGAGGGAGACTAATGAAAAACTGTTTTTT
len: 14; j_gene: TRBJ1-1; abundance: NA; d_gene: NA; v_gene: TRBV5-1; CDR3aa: CASSLAKGNTEAFF; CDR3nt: TGCGCCAGCAGCTTGGCCAAAGGGAACACTGAAGCTTTCTTT
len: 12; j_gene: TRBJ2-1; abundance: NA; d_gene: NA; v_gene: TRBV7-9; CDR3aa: CASSPGSNEQFF; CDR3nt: TGTGCCAGCAGTCCAGGGAGCAATGAGCAGTTCTTC
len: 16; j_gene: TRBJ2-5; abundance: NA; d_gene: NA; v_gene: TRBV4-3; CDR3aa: CASSQDGSTGQETQYF; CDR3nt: TGCGCCAGCAGCCAAGATGGGTCGACAGGCCAAGAGACCCAGTACTTC
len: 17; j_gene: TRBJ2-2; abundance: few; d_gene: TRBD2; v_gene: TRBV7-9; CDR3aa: CASSRTSGRGGTGELFF; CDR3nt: TGTGCCAGCAGCCGGACTAGCGGGAGGGGCGGCACCGGGGAGCTGTTTTTT
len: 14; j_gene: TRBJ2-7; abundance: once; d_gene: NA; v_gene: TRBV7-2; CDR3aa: CASSLDGGPGEQYF; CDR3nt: TGTGCCAGCAGCCTAGACGGGGGGCCGGGAGAGCAGTACTTC